The rows below give T cell receptor beta chains drawn from one sample of a study of blood T cell repertoires in COVID-19. Generated by immunoSEQ multiplex PCR, the TCRdb table keeps only in-frame clones and is missing some. The data show about 330,000 clones, with over 75% seen just once and over 4.5% held by the top ten. The sample comprised PBMCs or T cells enriched from blood (not recorded which). Receptors originate from a man aged 25 to 45 who had recovered from COVID-19. CDR3s include the opening cysteine and the closing phenylalanine or tryptophan. Each record gives: J gene, D gene, V gene, clone size, CDR3 DNA, CDR3 protein. D genes are given only for firm matches. Clone sizes are given selectively: once, few, many, or a class where the clone is expanded.

J gene: TRBJ1-1; D gene: .; V gene: TRBV7-6; clone size: .; CDR3 DNA: TGTGCCAGCAGCTTAGTAGGGGAGAACACTGAAGCTTTCTTT; CDR3 protein: CASSLVGENTEAFF
J gene: TRBJ2-7; D gene: TRBD1; V gene: TRBV6-5; clone size: .; CDR3 DNA: TGTGCCAGCACCGACAGGGTGGCCTCCTACGAGCAGTACTTC; CDR3 protein: CASTDRVASYEQYF
J gene: TRBJ2-1; D gene: .; V gene: TRBV4-1; clone size: .; CDR3 DNA: TGCGCCAGCAGCCAACCAGCGGATGAGCAGTTCTTC; CDR3 protein: CASSQPADEQFF
J gene: TRBJ1-6; D gene: .; V gene: TRBV5-6; clone size: .; CDR3 DNA: TGTGCCAGCCTGAGGGGGGGATTTAATTCACCCCTCCACTTT; CDR3 protein: CASLRGGFNSPLHF
J gene: TRBJ1-5; D gene: .; V gene: TRBV24-1; clone size: .; CDR3 DNA: TGTGCCACCAGTGGGTTGGGAGGATCGGAGCCCCAGCATTTT; CDR3 protein: CATSGLGGSEPQHF
J gene: TRBJ1-4; D gene: .; V gene: TRBV6-5; clone size: few; CDR3 DNA: TGTGCCAGCAGTTACACATCAACTAATGAAAAACTGTTTTTT; CDR3 protein: CASSYTSTNEKLFF
J gene: TRBJ1-4; D gene: .; V gene: TRBV7-6; clone size: .; CDR3 DNA: TGTGCCAGCAGCTTGTCGCGGGGCGTAGGTGAAAAACTGTTTTTT; CDR3 protein: CASSLSRGVGEKLFF
J gene: TRBJ2-1; D gene: TRBD2; V gene: TRBV7-2; clone size: .; CDR3 DNA: TGTGCCAGCAGCTCCGCAGGCGGGGGTACGTACAATGAGCAGTTCTTC; CDR3 protein: CASSSAGGGTYNEQFF
J gene: TRBJ1-6; D gene: .; V gene: TRBV11-2; clone size: .; CDR3 DNA: TGTGCCAGCAGCTTACAGGGATCCGGGTCCTATAATTCACCCCTCCACTTT; CDR3 protein: CASSLQGSGSYNSPLHF
J gene: TRBJ1-1; D gene: .; V gene: TRBV28; clone size: .; CDR3 DNA: TGTGCCAGCAGTTCCACAGGTTCGAACACTGAAGCTTTCTTT; CDR3 protein: CASSSTGSNTEAFF
J gene: TRBJ2-1; D gene: TRBD2; V gene: TRBV27; clone size: .; CDR3 DNA: TGTGCCAGCAGTTTAAGGACTAGCGGGCTCAATGAGCAGTTCTTC; CDR3 protein: CASSLRTSGLNEQFF
J gene: TRBJ2-3; D gene: TRBD2; V gene: TRBV6-6; clone size: .; CDR3 DNA: TGTGCCAGCAGTTATGGAGGGAGGGTAAGGACAGATACGCAGTATTTT; CDR3 protein: CASSYGGRVRTDTQYF
J gene: TRBJ2-5; D gene: .; V gene: TRBV5-4; clone size: .; CDR3 DNA: TGTGCCAGCAGCTTCTCTTATTGGGGCCGGAGCTACTCCCAGTACTTC; CDR3 protein: CASSFSYWGRSYSQYF
J gene: TRBJ2-7; D gene: .; V gene: TRBV6-5; clone size: .; CDR3 DNA: TGTGCCAGCAGTTACTCGATATTAGGGGGCGAGCAGTACTTC; CDR3 protein: CASSYSILGGEQYF
J gene: TRBJ2-2; D gene: TRBD2; V gene: TRBV3-1/TRBV3-2; clone size: .; CDR3 DNA: TGTGCCAGCAGCCAAGGATGGCGGGGGGGCGACGGGGAGCTGTTTTTT; CDR3 protein: CASSQGWRGGDGELFF
J gene: TRBJ2-3; D gene: TRBD1; V gene: TRBV4-2; clone size: .; CDR3 DNA: TGTGCCAGCAGCCAAGATGGAGGGACAGGAGATACGCAGTATTTT; CDR3 protein: CASSQDGGTGDTQYF
J gene: TRBJ1-2; D gene: .; V gene: TRBV7-2; clone size: .; CDR3 DNA: TGTGCCAGCAGCCCCTACCTCTATGGCTACACCTTC; CDR3 protein: CASSPYLYGYTF
J gene: TRBJ2-2; D gene: .; V gene: TRBV27; clone size: .; CDR3 DNA: TGTGCCAGCAGTTTAAGAGGGATGAACACCGGGGAGCTGTTTTTT; CDR3 protein: CASSLRGMNTGELFF
J gene: TRBJ2-1; D gene: .; V gene: TRBV27; clone size: .; CDR3 DNA: TGTGCCAGCAGTTTATCGGGTCCGGGGTCCTACAATGAGCAGTTCTTC; CDR3 protein: CASSLSGPGSYNEQFF
J gene: TRBJ1-2; D gene: .; V gene: TRBV19; clone size: .; CDR3 DNA: TGTGCCAGTAGTATCACGGGAGATCACTATGGCTACACCTTC; CDR3 protein: CASSITGDHYGYTF
J gene: TRBJ1-6; D gene: .; V gene: TRBV19; clone size: .; CDR3 DNA: TGTGCCAGTAGTATTCCAGGAGGAGGGTCACCCCTCCACTTT; CDR3 protein: CASSIPGGGSPLHF
J gene: TRBJ1-5; D gene: .; V gene: TRBV12-2; clone size: .; CDR3 DNA: TGTGCAAGTCGCTTACAAGATGGGACAGCGAGCAATCAGCCCCAGCATTTT; CDR3 protein: CASRLQDGTASNQPQHF
J gene: TRBJ2-3; D gene: TRBD1; V gene: TRBV2; clone size: .; CDR3 DNA: TGTGCCAGCAGTTACTTGACAGGGACGGGGGATACGCAGTATTTT; CDR3 protein: CASSYLTGTGDTQYF
J gene: TRBJ2-7; D gene: TRBD2; V gene: TRBV11-2; clone size: .; CDR3 DNA: TGTGCCAGCAGCTTAAGGGGGGGGACTAGCGACTACGAGCAGTACTTC; CDR3 protein: CASSLRGGTSDYEQYF
J gene: TRBJ1-2; D gene: TRBD1; V gene: TRBV9; clone size: .; CDR3 DNA: TGTGCCAGCAGCGTAGAAACAGGGGGCGGTGGCTACACCTTC; CDR3 protein: CASSVETGGGGYTF
J gene: TRBJ1-4; D gene: .; V gene: TRBV19; clone size: .; CDR3 DNA: TGTGCCAGTAGTACCCCGACAGAGATCAATGAAAAACTGTTTTTT; CDR3 protein: CASSTPTEINEKLFF
J gene: TRBJ1-3; D gene: TRBD1; V gene: TRBV5-1; clone size: once; CDR3 DNA: TGCGCCAGCAGCTTCGGACAGGGGGCCGCCATCTCTGGAAACACCATATATTTT; CDR3 protein: CASSFGQGAAISGNTIYF
J gene: TRBJ1-3; D gene: TRBD1; V gene: TRBV10-3; clone size: .; CDR3 DNA: TGTGCCATCAGTCTAGGACAGGGACGGAGCTCTGGAAACACCATATATTTT; CDR3 protein: CAISLGQGRSSGNTIYF
J gene: TRBJ1-6; D gene: .; V gene: TRBV2; clone size: .; CDR3 DNA: TGTGCCAGCAGGCTCGACATCGGTAATTCACCCCTCCACTTT; CDR3 protein: CASRLDIGNSPLHF
J gene: TRBJ1-5; D gene: .; V gene: TRBV7-9; clone size: .; CDR3 DNA: TGTGCCAGCAGCTTAGACAGGGTTGGTAATCAGCCCCAGCATTTT; CDR3 protein: CASSLDRVGNQPQHF
J gene: TRBJ1-6; D gene: .; V gene: TRBV19; clone size: .; CDR3 DNA: TGTGCCAGTAGCCATCGACAGGCCCTGAATTCACCCCTCCACTTT; CDR3 protein: CASSHRQALNSPLHF
J gene: TRBJ2-5; D gene: .; V gene: TRBV13; clone size: once; CDR3 DNA: TGTGCCAGCAGCCCCGCGGGGAGGCCTCAAGAGACCCAGTACTTC; CDR3 protein: CASSPAGRPQETQYF